This T cell receptor (beta chain) originates from a study of breast tumors, draining lymph nodes, adjacent tissues. TCRdb analysed the multiplex PCR reads with MiXCR anew, one entry per CDR3 protein. The sample lists approximately 210,000 distinct CDR3 sequences, less than 35% occurring once. The CDR3 covers 17 residues. Deletions cut 1 base from V and 3 bases from J, with 15 bases between. Germline-derived CDR1 and CDR2 are SGHVS and FNYEAQ. The study's findings and limits: Tumor repertoires ranked between lymph nodes and nontumor tissue in diversity, with V and J gene preferences.

Axillary draining lymph nodes of breast cancer patients supplied the node samples. This clonotype was seen many times. Its antigen is unidentified. The material sequenced was axillary lymph node tissue. The receptor comes from a female donor with breast cancer. Some clones in this sample may be carry-over from other donors' samples. V and J are TRBV7-6 and TRBJ1-4; D gene uncertain. DNA for the CDR3: TGTGCCAGCAGCTTAGGACCCGTGGGAGTACCTAATGAAAAACTGTTTTTT. Its translation is CASSLGPVGVPNEKLFF.